The 31 T cell receptor beta chains given below trace back to one sample, sequenced in a study of beta chain features in type 1 diabetes. What was sequenced were expressed TCRB transcripts, since all of the isolated RNA had been reverse transcribed. Profiled with immunoSEQ multiplex PCR; TCRdb holds only in-frame clones, not every one. The table records a few hundred thousand clones, about 19% of them present only once. Sequencing was carried out using naive CD4+ T cells from blood. These receptors came from a woman aged 18-30 years in good health.

The V gene is TRBV18, the J gene TRBJ2-6; D remains ambiguous. Trimming shortened V by 6 bases and J by 4 bases, and 10 bases separated the two germline ends. The CDR3 length is 14 residues. Per the germline V gene, CDR1 is KGHSH and CDR2 is LQKENI. The CDR3 protein is CASSLVSGANVLTF. The CDR3 coding sequence is TGTGCCAGCTCCCTCGTATCCGGGGCCAACGTCCTGACTTTC.

The table lists this clone with a few counts. The chain is built from TRBV19 and TRBJ1-2, with unresolved D. The ends were cut back, 3 bases at V and 4 bases at J, with 9 bases in the middle. Germline V gives CDR1 LNHDA, CDR2 SQIVND (reference sequence). This CDR3 comprises 13 residues. CDR3 region: CASSMGRFYGYTF. For the CDR3, the DNA is TGTGCCAGTAGTATGGGGAGGTTCTATGGCTACACCTTC.

The rearrangement uses TRBV25-1 and TRBJ2-3, with 7 bases lining up with TRBD1. This CDR3 region has 14 residues. Trimming cost V 8 bases and J 0 bases; bases outside gene matches: 5. The germline CDR1 and CDR2 sequences are MGHDK and SYGVNS. The CDR3 DNA reads TGTGCCAGCGGCAGGGGGATTAGCACAGATACGCAGTATTTT. This codes for CASGRGISTDTQYF.

The V call is TRBV5-6, the J call TRBJ1-2; D not certain. The CDR3 is made up of 16 amino acids. Germline V gene sequence: CDR1 SGHDT, CDR2 YYEEEE. V lost 3 bases to trimming and J lost 0 bases, with 15 bases between them. CDR3 protein: CASSWRQGPTNYGYTF. In DNA form, the CDR3 reads TGTGCCAGCAGCTGGAGGCAAGGACCAACTAACTATGGCTACACCTTC. The whole variable domain, remainder taken from reference TRBV5-6 and TRBJ1-2, is DAGVTQSPTHLIKTRGQQVTLRCSPKSGHDTVSWYQQALGQGPQFIFQYYEEEERQRGNFPDRFSGHQFPNYSSELNVNALLLGDSALYLCASSWRQGPTNYGYTFGSGTRLTVV.

The chain has TRBV6-5 and TRBJ2-1; 9 positions agree with TRBD1. Germline CDR1 and CDR2: MNHEY and SVGAGI. J gave up 5 bases and V 0 bases, and 2 bases lay outside the gene matches. This CDR3 is 15 amino acids long. For the CDR3, the DNA is TGTGCCAGCAGTTACTCGGGACAGGGTAACAATGAGCAGTTCTTC. Translating gives CASSYSGQGNNEQFF.

This clone was observed a handful of times. The V and J genes are TRBV20-1 and TRBJ2-7; maybe TRBD2 (6 bases). The CDR3 has 11 residues. Germline-derived CDR1 and CDR2 are DFQATT and SNEGSKA (reference sequence). Trimming cost V 6 bases and J 4 bases, with 10 bases left between them. This CDR3 is CSARRGYEQYF. The CDR3 nucleotides are TGCAGTGCCCGGCGGGGATACGAGCAGTACTTC.

This clone occurred a few times. This chain joins TRBV9 and TRBJ1-5; TRBD1 is a possible D gene (5 bases). CDR3 length: 15 residues. The germline CDR1 and CDR2 sequences are SGDLS and YYNGEE. V was cut by 0 bases and J by 7 bases, with 14 bases left in between. The CDR3 region is CASSVVPGPGQPQHF. CDR3 nucleotides: TGTGCCAGCAGCGTAGTTCCAGGGCCAGGGCAGCCCCAGCATTTT.

This clone came up a few times. This sequence joins TRBV4-1 and TRBJ2-7, with 11 bases that match TRBD2. This CDR3 spans 17 amino acids. V gave up 0 bases and J gave up 3 bases; unmatched junction bases: 7. Germline-derived CDR1 and CDR2 are MGHRA and YSYEKL. This CDR3 reads CASSQDGASGGFYEQYF. The CDR3 DNA is TGCGCCAGCAGCCAAGATGGGGCTAGCGGGGGGTTCTACGAGCAGTACTTC.

The rearrangement links TRBV6-5 to TRBJ1-1; D gene ambiguous. The CDR3 consists of 14 residues. Trimming cost V 1 base and J 3 bases, with 9 bases left between them. Germline CDR1 reads MNHEY; CDR2 reads SVGAGI. CDR3 sequence reads: CASSYWSGDTEAFF. The CDR3 DNA sequence: TGTGCCAGCAGTTACTGGTCCGGGGACACTGAAGCTTTCTTT.

This clone was seen only a few times. V gene TRBV5-1 combines with J gene TRBJ2-7; 7 nucleotides line up with TRBD1. The V segment lost 1 base and the J segment 0 bases; nucleotides outside the gene matches: 4. The V gene's germline CDR1 is SGHRS and CDR2 YFSETQ. This CDR3 has 15 residues. The CDR3 DNA reads TGCGCCAGCAGCTTGATGGACAGGACCTCCTACGAGCAGTACTTC. Translation gives CASSLMDRTSYEQYF.

This clone was counted only a few times. The CDR3 nucleotides are TGTGCCAGCAGACCCGGGGGGGTTTGGGGTCACGCTTTCTTT. Its protein product is CASRPGGVWGHAFF. The chain links TRBV7-9 to TRBJ1-1; TRBD1 might be the D (5 bases). The CDR3 is made up of 14 amino acids. Between the trimmed V and J ends, which lost 6 bases and 11 bases, there was a span of 22 bases. CDR1 and CDR2 from the germline V gene are SEHNR and FQNEAQ (reference sequence).

This clone has only a few counts. V is TRBV7-2 and J is TRBJ2-6; 8 bases are a match to TRBD1. V was pared by 4 bases and J by 0 bases, with 5 bases of the junction left unmatched. CDR1 and CDR2 from the germline V gene are SGHTA and FQGNSA. This CDR3 is built from 17 residues. The CDR3 region has the DNA TGTGCCAGCAGCTCTGGACAGGGCCTCTCTGGGGCCAACGTCCTGACTTTC. It is translated as CASSSGQGLSGANVLTF.

In its sample, this clone was seen a few times. The rearrangement joins TRBV18 to TRBJ1-5, with TRBD1 matching 9 bases. Trimming removed 6 bases from V and 5 bases from J; junction bases left unmatched: 11. Germline V gene lookup returns CDR1 KGHSH and CDR2 LQKENI. There are 16 residues in the CDR3. The CDR3 DNA follows: TGTGCCAGCTCCCGGGACAGGGCCACCCTGGATCAGCCCCAGCATTTT. Its protein product is CASSRDRATLDQPQHF.

The chain has TRBV5-1 and TRBJ2-1; tentative D call: TRBD2 (5 bases). V was shortened by 0 bases and J by 1 base, with 5 bases between the two germline ends. The CDR3 totals 14 residues. Germline CDR1 is SGHRS and CDR2 is YFSETQ. CDR3 loop: CASSLAGSYNEQFF. DNA of the CDR3: TGCGCCAGCAGCTTGGCGGGGTCCTACAATGAGCAGTTCTTC.

The chain employs TRBV15 and TRBJ1-1; tentatively, D is TRBD1 (6 bases). V lost 2 bases and J 1 base, leaving 14 bases between the germline ends. CDR1 is LNHNV and CDR2 is YYDKDF in the germline V gene (reference sequence). The CDR3 has 16 residues. CDR3 DNA sequence: TGTGCCACCAGCAGATGGGGGCTGGGGACGAACACTGAAGCTTTCTTT. As protein: CATSRWGLGTNTEAFF.

This clone was counted only a few times. The rearrangement uses TRBV6-5 and TRBJ2-5; tentative D call: TRBD2 (5 bases). V gave up 0 bases and J gave up 4 bases, with 9 bases separating them. CDR3 length equals 14 residues. CDR1 MNHEY and CDR2 SVGAGI come from the germline V gene. CDR3 in DNA: TGTGCCAGCAGTTACTCTGGGGAGCGAGAGACCCAGTACTTC. Its translation: CASSYSGERETQYF.

This chain links TRBV6-5 with TRBJ2-2; TRBD1 agrees at 8 bases. The CDR3 runs to 13 residues. Germline lookup yields CDR1 MNHEY and CDR2 SVGAGI. The V segment lost 5 bases and the J segment 6 bases; nucleotides outside the gene matches: 2. In DNA, the CDR3 is TGTGCCAGCAGTAAACAGGGGGCCGGGGAGCTGTTTTTT. This sequence encodes CASSKQGAGELFF.

V and J are TRBV5-1 and TRBJ2-1; 11 bases are a match to TRBD2. The CDR3 spans 17 residues. The V gene end was trimmed by 4 bases and the J gene end by 0 bases; junction bases not matched to a gene: 6. Germline loops: CDR1 SGHRS, CDR2 YFSETQ. Written as DNA, the CDR3 is TGCGCCAGCAGCCCAACTAGCGGGGGCCGCTCCTACAATGAGCAGTTCTTC. It encodes CASSPTSGGRSYNEQFF.

This chain links TRBV4-2 with TRBJ1-2; a possible D gene is TRBD1 (5 bases). The CDR3 spans 16 residues. The V gene lost 1 base and the J gene lost 4 bases, with 16 bases spanning the gap. Germline CDR1 and CDR2: LGHNA and YNFKEQ. The CDR3 loop reads CASSQAASPGPYGYTF. The CDR3 DNA is TGTGCCAGCAGCCAAGCGGCTTCCCCAGGGCCCTATGGCTACACCTTC.

This clone appeared a few times. Mismatch with germline at one junction end may stem from a read error. The rearrangement links TRBV13 to TRBJ2-7; D unclear. The germline CDR1 and CDR2 sequences are PRHDT and FYEKMQ (reference sequence). The CDR3 totals 13 residues. The CDR3 DNA sequence: TGTGCCAGCAGCGTAGGTACACCCTACGAGCAGTACTTC. Its protein product is CASSVGTPYEQYF. The complete variable domain, with remaining parts taken from reference TRBV13 and TRBJ2-7, reads AAGVIQSPRHLIKEKRETATLKCYPIPRHDTVYWYQQGPGQDPQFLISFYEKMQSDKGSIPDRFSAQQFSDYHSELNMSSLELGDSALYFCASSVGTPYEQYFGPGTRLTVT.

This clone has more than one count but fewer than ten. The V call is TRBV5-1, the J call TRBJ2-7, with 7 bases that match TRBD2. The CDR3 extends over 14 amino acids. Germline CDR1 and CDR2: SGHRS and YFSETQ. V shed 1 base, J shed 3 bases, and the junction held 4 bases outside the gene matches. CDR3 DNA sequence: TGCGCCAGCAGCTTGACTAGCGTGGGCTACGAGCAGTACTTC. As protein: CASSLTSVGYEQYF.

J is TRBJ1-2 and V is TRBV9; D might be TRBD1 (5 bases). CDR3 length equals 14 residues. Germline CDR1 and CDR2: SGDLS and YYNGEE. V was clipped by 0 bases and J by 2 bases, with 8 bases between them. The CDR3 DNA is TGTGCCAGCAGCGTAGAAGGGGAAAACTATGGCTACACCTTC. This translates into CASSVEGENYGYTF.

The rearrangement joins TRBV6-6 to TRBJ2-1; 7 nucleotides agree with TRBD1. There are 13 residues in the CDR3. Germline loops: CDR1 MNHNY, CDR2 SVGAGI (reference sequence). V lost 6 bases and J lost 14; bases outside the gene matches: 13. CDR3 nucleotide sequence: TGTGCCAGCAGCCGTATTGACAGGGATGAAAAGTTCTTC. Translated: CASSRIDRDEKFF.

CDR3 DNA: TGTGCTAGTGGGCTCAGCCGGGCTGTGGGACAGGGGAATGGCTACACCTTC. Its translation: CASGLSRAVGQGNGYTF. V usage is TRBV12-5 and J usage is TRBJ1-2, with 10 positions matching TRBD1. CDR3 length: 17 residues. The germline gives CDR1 LGHNT, CDR2 FRNRAP. V was clipped by 6 bases and J by 6 bases; unmatched bases: 16.

This chain joins TRBV5-1 and TRBJ2-1; D ambiguous. The CDR3 is made up of 12 amino acids. The germline V gene has CDR1 SGHRS and CDR2 YFSETQ. V lost 3 bases and J lost 7, with 8 bases in between. The CDR3 DNA follows: TGCGCCAGCAGCTCAACCAGAAATGAGCAGTTCTTC. It codes for CASSSTRNEQFF.

This clone was counted only a few times. The rearrangement uses TRBV5-4 and TRBJ2-3; the match to TRBD1 covers 8 bases. This CDR3 is 16 amino acids long. Trimming took 0 bases from V and 2 from J; bases not matched to a gene: 5. Germline lookup yields CDR1 SGHNT and CDR2 YYREEE (reference sequence). The CDR3 loop reads CASSLDRGSNTDTQYF. Written as DNA, the CDR3 is TGTGCCAGCAGCTTGGACAGGGGGTCAAACACAGATACGCAGTATTTT.

This clone appeared a few times. The chain couples TRBV9 to TRBJ2-5; the D gene is possibly TRBD2 (6 bases). The CDR3 totals 14 residues. Trimming took off 3 bases at V and 5 bases at J, with 14 bases between the two ends. From germline, CDR1 is SGDLS and CDR2 YYNGEE. CDR3 amino acids: CASSAGLSEETQYF. CDR3 DNA sequence: TGTGCCAGCAGCGCGGGACTTAGCGAGGAGACCCAGTACTTC.

The chain uses TRBV6-5 and TRBJ2-5, with 9 bases that match TRBD1. Judging by the DNA end, TRBJ2-7 fits better; the J call may be wrong. The CDR3 covers 13 residues. In germline, CDR1 is MNHEY, CDR2 SVGAGI. DNA of the CDR3: TGTGCCAGCACCCGACAGGGGGTCGACGAGCAGTACTTC. It codes for CASTRQGVDEQYF.

This clone was observed a few times. The sample carries other DNA sequences with the same CDR3. The gene calls are TRBV30 and TRBJ1-1, with a weak D call TRBD1 (5 bases). Germline V gene data show CDR1 as GTSNPN and CDR2 as SVGIG (reference sequence). Trimming stripped 8 bases from V and 5 bases from J, with 12 bases between. This CDR3 spans 11 amino acids. The CDR3 sequence is CARGRETEAFF. As DNA, the CDR3 is TGTGCCCGGGGGAGGGAAACTGAAGCTTTCTTT.

This clone occurred a few times. The genes are TRBV15 and TRBJ1-2; 7 nucleotides line up with TRBD1. The CDR3 extends over 14 amino acids. Germline CDR1 is LNHNV and CDR2 is YYDKDF (reference sequence). Unmatched junction bases numbered 7, after V lost 7 bases and J lost 2 bases. This CDR3 reads CATKNDRANYGYTF. CDR3 nucleotide sequence: TGTGCCACCAAAAACGACAGGGCCAACTATGGCTACACCTTC.

The chain couples TRBV18 to TRBJ2-7; possibly TRBD1 for D (5 bases). The CDR3 extends over 13 amino acids. The germline gives CDR1 KGHSH, CDR2 LQKENI. The V and J ends lost 3 bases and 3 bases respectively, with 9 bases between them. The CDR3 DNA is TGTGCCAGCTCACCTAGACAGAACTACGAGCAGTACTTC. This sequence encodes CASSPRQNYEQYF. Full variable domain (remainder filled in from reference TRBV18 and TRBJ2-7): NAGVMQNPRHLVRRRGQEARLRCSPMKGHSHVYWYRQLPEEGLKFMVYLQKENIIDESGMPKERFSAEFPKEGPSILRIQQVVRGDSAAYFCASSPRQNYEQYFGPGTRLTVT.